This T cell receptor (beta chain) derives from a study of post-analysis software for immune sequencing data. Regarding the study as a whole: Among roughly 5 TRBV segments more frequent in patients than controls were TRBV5-6, TRBV5-1 and TRBV20-1.

Unique molecular identifiers had been added to the TCR beta cDNA libraries. Input populations of about 0.85 to 11 million T cells gave rise to around 480,000 cDNA molecules. TCRdb analysed the PCR reads with MiXCR anew, one entry per CDR3 protein. The sample contains some 370,000 distinct CDR3 sequences, approximately 33% of which appear only once. The V and J ends lost 1 base and 3 bases respectively, with 6 bases between them. This CDR3 comprises 14 residues. The germline V gene has CDR1 LGHNT and CDR2 FRNRAP. Comment on this clonotype: The antigen remains unidentified.

The rearrangement joins TRBV12-5 to TRBJ1-4; D call uncertain. The sequenced sample was blood. The clonotype originates from a girl aged 10-17 years with multiple sclerosis. The CDR3, as DNA: TGTGCTAGTGGTTTGGGCGGTCCTAATGAAAAACTGTTTTTT. It encodes CASGLGGPNEKLFF.